Listed below are T cell receptor beta chains from one sample, sequenced in a study of blood T cell repertoires in COVID-19. Clones were sequenced by immunoSEQ multiplex PCR, and TCRdb holds only the in-frame ones, with some missing. The sample includes some 220,000 clones, roughly 80% seen only once; the top ten take around 7.7%. Sequencing used peripheral blood. These receptor sequences come from a woman in her seventies with acute or convalescent COVID-19. CDR3s include the opening cysteine and the closing phenylalanine or tryptophan. The D gene is left open where the match is weak. Size values are once, few and many counts, or a class for expanded clones, and some rows have none.

v_call: TRBV15
clone_size: .
j_call: TRBJ1-1
d_call: .
cdr3_aa: CATSRAIAGEAFF
cdr3_nt: TGTGCCACCAGCAGAGCAATTGCCGGGGAAGCTTTCTTT

v_call: TRBV5-4
clone_size: .
j_call: TRBJ1-2
d_call: TRBD1
cdr3_aa: CASSWGQGANGYTF
cdr3_nt: TGTGCCAGCAGCTGGGGACAGGGGGCGAACGGCTACACCTTC

v_call: TRBV10-3
clone_size: once
j_call: TRBJ1-2
d_call: TRBD1
cdr3_aa: CAISLTGGNYGYTF
cdr3_nt: TGTGCCATCAGTCTCACAGGGGGGAACTATGGCTACACCTTC

v_call: TRBV10-3
clone_size: once
j_call: TRBJ2-3
d_call: TRBD1
cdr3_aa: CAISEGQGRTDTQYF
cdr3_nt: TGTGCCATCAGTGAAGGACAGGGGAGGACAGATACGCAGTATTTT

v_call: TRBV12-3/TRBV12-4
clone_size: .
j_call: TRBJ1-1
d_call: .
cdr3_aa: CASSFSREAFF
cdr3_nt: TGTGCCAGCAGTTTTTCGCGTGAAGCTTTCTTT

v_call: TRBV12-3/TRBV12-4
clone_size: .
j_call: TRBJ1-5
d_call: .
cdr3_aa: CASSFSDQPQHF
cdr3_nt: TGTGCCAGCAGTTTTTCCGATCAGCCCCAGCATTTT

v_call: TRBV24-1
clone_size: .
j_call: TRBJ2-5
d_call: .
cdr3_aa: CATSDLRGGTQYF
cdr3_nt: TGTGCCACCAGTGATTTGAGAGGGGGGACCCAGTACTTC

v_call: TRBV5-6
clone_size: once
j_call: TRBJ1-4
d_call: TRBD1
cdr3_aa: CASSPTGPTNEKLFF
cdr3_nt: TGTGCCAGCAGCCCGACAGGGCCGACTAATGAAAAACTGTTTTTT

v_call: TRBV24-1
clone_size: .
j_call: TRBJ2-3
d_call: .
cdr3_aa: CATSDAGQNTDTQYF
cdr3_nt: TGTGCCACCAGTGACGCAGGGCAAAACACAGATACGCAGTATTTT

v_call: TRBV5-1
clone_size: .
j_call: TRBJ2-7
d_call: TRBD1
cdr3_aa: CASSFSGGNHEQYF
cdr3_nt: TGCGCCAGCAGCTTCTCAGGGGGCAACCACGAGCAGTACTTC

v_call: TRBV9
clone_size: .
j_call: TRBJ1-1
d_call: TRBD1
cdr3_aa: CASSVQGASTEAFF
cdr3_nt: TGTGCCAGCAGCGTGCAGGGGGCTAGCACTGAAGCTTTCTTT

v_call: TRBV30
clone_size: .
j_call: TRBJ2-3
d_call: TRBD2
cdr3_aa: CAWSGVAGDTQYF
cdr3_nt: TGTGCCTGGAGTGGGGTAGCGGGGGATACGCAGTATTTT

v_call: TRBV19
clone_size: .
j_call: TRBJ2-6
d_call: .
cdr3_aa: CASKRLSPGANVLTF
cdr3_nt: TGTGCCAGTAAGAGATTGTCCCCTGGGGCCAACGTCCTGACTTTC

v_call: TRBV7-8
clone_size: .
j_call: TRBJ1-5
d_call: .
cdr3_aa: CASSLSGGGNQPQHF
cdr3_nt: TGTGCCAGCAGCTTATCTGGGGGCGGCAATCAGCCCCAGCATTTT

v_call: TRBV3-1/TRBV3-2
clone_size: few
j_call: TRBJ1-5
d_call: .
cdr3_aa: CASSQDGNQPQHF
cdr3_nt: TGTGCCAGCAGCCAAGACGGCAATCAGCCCCAGCATTTT

v_call: TRBV3-1/TRBV3-2
clone_size: .
j_call: TRBJ2-5
d_call: TRBD2
cdr3_aa: CASSQGRASGVIQETQYF
cdr3_nt: TGTGCCAGCAGCCAAGGCCGGGCGAGCGGGGTGATCCAAGAGACCCAGTACTTC

v_call: TRBV5-1
clone_size: .
j_call: TRBJ1-1
d_call: .
cdr3_aa: CASSLGGGGGTEAFF
cdr3_nt: TGCGCCAGCAGCTTGGGAGGTGGCGGTGGCACTGAAGCTTTCTTT

v_call: TRBV4-2
clone_size: once
j_call: TRBJ1-3
d_call: TRBD1
cdr3_aa: CASSQGQGAAGNTIYF
cdr3_nt: TGTGCCAGCAGCCAAGGACAGGGGGCTGCGGGAAACACCATATATTTT

v_call: TRBV9
clone_size: .
j_call: TRBJ1-5
d_call: TRBD1
cdr3_aa: CASSPTGGRPGQPQHF
cdr3_nt: TGTGCCAGCAGCCCTACAGGGGGAAGGCCTGGGCAGCCCCAGCATTTT

v_call: TRBV21-1
clone_size: .
j_call: TRBJ2-1
d_call: .
cdr3_aa: CASSKGGVSRSGEPNEQFF
cdr3_nt: TGTGCCAGCAGCAAAGGGGGGGTAAGTCGCAGCGGGGAACCCAATGAGCAGTTCTTC

v_call: TRBV11-2
clone_size: .
j_call: TRBJ1-6
d_call: TRBD1
cdr3_aa: CASSSKNGQGASPLHF
cdr3_nt: TGTGCCAGCAGCTCGAAAAATGGACAGGGCGCCTCACCCCTCCACTTT

v_call: TRBV3-1/TRBV3-2
clone_size: .
j_call: TRBJ2-7
d_call: TRBD2
cdr3_aa: CASSLSGGAGYEQYF
cdr3_nt: TGTGCCAGCAGCCTTAGCGGGGGGGCGGGTTACGAGCAGTACTTC

v_call: TRBV18
clone_size: .
j_call: TRBJ1-1
d_call: .
cdr3_aa: CASSPPSGQNTEAFF
cdr3_nt: TGTGCCAGCTCACCACCAAGTGGGCAGAACACTGAAGCTTTCTTT

v_call: TRBV7-8
clone_size: .
j_call: TRBJ1-5
d_call: .
cdr3_aa: CASSLDTGNQPQHF
cdr3_nt: TGTGCCAGCAGCTTAGATACAGGGAATCAGCCCCAGCATTTT

v_call: TRBV5-1
clone_size: .
j_call: TRBJ2-7
d_call: TRBD1
cdr3_aa: CASSLGGQGSGEQYF
cdr3_nt: TGCGCCAGCAGCTTGGGAGGACAGGGGTCAGGTGAGCAGTACTTC

v_call: TRBV2
clone_size: .
j_call: TRBJ2-6
d_call: .
cdr3_aa: CASVGPSGGANVLTF
cdr3_nt: TGTGCCAGCGTTGGACCCTCGGGAGGGGCCAACGTCCTGACTTTC

v_call: TRBV10-2
clone_size: .
j_call: TRBJ1-2
d_call: .
cdr3_aa: CASTQGLGYGYTF
cdr3_nt: TGCGCCAGCACACAGGGCCTTGGCTATGGCTACACCTTC

v_call: TRBV6-1
clone_size: few
j_call: TRBJ1-1
d_call: .
cdr3_aa: CASSEGHQNTEAFF
cdr3_nt: TGTGCCAGCAGTGAGGGACACCAGAACACTGAAGCTTTCTTT

v_call: TRBV2
clone_size: few
j_call: TRBJ2-1
d_call: .
cdr3_aa: CATRGRARVTYEQFF
cdr3_nt: TGTGCCACCAGGGGGAGGGCCAGAGTTACGTATGAGCAGTTCTTC

v_call: TRBV7-8
clone_size: .
j_call: TRBJ1-5
d_call: TRBD1
cdr3_aa: CASSPEQDRGTGSNQPQHF
cdr3_nt: TGTGCCAGCAGCCCCGAGCAGGACAGGGGAACGGGGAGCAATCAGCCCCAGCATTTT

v_call: TRBV19
clone_size: many
j_call: TRBJ2-5
d_call: TRBD2
cdr3_aa: CASSTGSGGRETQYF
cdr3_nt: TGTGCCAGTAGTACGGGTAGCGGGGGCCGGGAGACCCAGTACTTC

v_call: TRBV21-1
clone_size: few
j_call: TRBJ1-6
d_call: .
cdr3_aa: CASSKGGQGNNSPLHF
cdr3_nt: TGTGCCAGCAGCAAAGGAGGACAGGGAAATAATTCACCCCTCCACTTT

v_call: TRBV5-4
clone_size: .
j_call: TRBJ1-2
d_call: .
cdr3_aa: CASSFKRGGYGYTF
cdr3_nt: TGTGCCAGCAGCTTCAAGAGGGGGGGCTATGGCTACACCTTC

v_call: TRBV11-2
clone_size: .
j_call: TRBJ2-2
d_call: TRBD1
cdr3_aa: CASARQGARTGELFF
cdr3_nt: TGTGCCAGCGCTCGACAGGGGGCGCGAACCGGGGAGCTGTTTTTT

v_call: TRBV2
clone_size: once
j_call: TRBJ1-5
d_call: .
cdr3_aa: CASSGGLSNQPQHF
cdr3_nt: TGTGCCAGCAGCGGCGGCCTCAGCAATCAGCCCCAGCATTTT

v_call: TRBV9
clone_size: .
j_call: TRBJ2-3
d_call: TRBD2
cdr3_aa: CASHRGGGMGTQYF
cdr3_nt: TGTGCCAGCCACCGGGGGGGCGGAATGGGGACGCAGTATTTT

v_call: TRBV7-8
clone_size: .
j_call: TRBJ2-3
d_call: TRBD2
cdr3_aa: CASSERLAGGHTDTQYF
cdr3_nt: TGTGCCAGCAGCGAACGACTAGCGGGGGGACACACAGATACGCAGTATTTT

v_call: TRBV11-3
clone_size: few
j_call: TRBJ2-5
d_call: .
cdr3_aa: CASSLLGEETQYF
cdr3_nt: TGTGCCAGCAGCTTACTAGGAGAAGAGACCCAGTACTTC

v_call: TRBV7-3
clone_size: few
j_call: TRBJ1-6
d_call: TRBD1
cdr3_aa: CASSLGTGWNSPLHF
cdr3_nt: TGTGCCAGCAGCTTAGGGACAGGGTGGAATTCACCCCTCCACTTT

v_call: TRBV6-5
clone_size: .
j_call: TRBJ1-5
d_call: .
cdr3_aa: CASSRGNSNQPQHF
cdr3_nt: TGTGCCAGCAGTCGGGGGAACAGCAATCAGCCCCAGCATTTT